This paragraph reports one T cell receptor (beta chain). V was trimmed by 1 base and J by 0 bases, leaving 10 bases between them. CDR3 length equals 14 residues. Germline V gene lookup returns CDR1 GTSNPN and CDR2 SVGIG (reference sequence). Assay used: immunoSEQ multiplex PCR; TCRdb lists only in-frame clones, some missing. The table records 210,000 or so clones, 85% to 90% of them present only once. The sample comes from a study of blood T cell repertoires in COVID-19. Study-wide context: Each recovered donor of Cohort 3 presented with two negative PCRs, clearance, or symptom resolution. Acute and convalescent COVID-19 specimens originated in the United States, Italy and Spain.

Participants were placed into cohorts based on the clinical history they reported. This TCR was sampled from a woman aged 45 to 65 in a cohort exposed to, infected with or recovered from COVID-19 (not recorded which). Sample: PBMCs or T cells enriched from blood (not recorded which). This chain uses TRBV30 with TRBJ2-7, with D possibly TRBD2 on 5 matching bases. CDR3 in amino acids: CAWSAEGNSYEQYF. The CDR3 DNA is TGTGCCTGGAGTGCAGAGGGCAACTCCTACGAGCAGTACTTC.